These T cell receptor beta chains were read from a single sample in a study of blood T cells in healthy people across ages. Using its own MiXCR run on the 5' RACE reads, TCRdb lists one record per CDR3 protein. The data hold about 590,000 distinct CDR3 sequences, with approximately 30% observed a single time. Source material: blood. The receptors shown here come from an elderly woman in good health. The CDR3 runs from the conserved cysteine through the conserved F or W. A D gene is named only where the DNA matches it firmly. Clone sizes are given selectively: once, few, many, or a class where the clone is expanded.

>16|TRBD1|many|TRBJ2-1|TRBV12-3/TRBV12-4
CASGVPTGQGIREQFF
TGTGCCAGCGGAGTTCCTACGGGACAGGGGATAAGGGAGCAGTTCTTC
>18|TRBD2|many|TRBJ2-3|TRBV5-6
CASSSLLKRGGLTDTQYF
TGTGCCAGCAGCTCACTACTCAAGCGGGGGGGCTTGACAGATACGCAGTATTTT
>14|-|many|TRBJ2-3|TRBV7-9
CASSLAARTDTQYF
TGTGCCAGCAGTTTAGCTGCCAGGACAGATACGCAGTATTTT
>12|-|many|TRBJ2-1|TRBV7-2
CASSLVEGPQFF
TGTGCCAGCAGCTTAGTGGAAGGTCCCCAGTTCTTC
>16|TRBD2|many|TRBJ2-1|TRBV5-1
CASSSPRGGREGEQFF
TGCGCCAGCAGCTCCCCCCGGGGGGGCCGGGAGGGTGAGCAGTTCTTC
>15|-|few|TRBJ2-2|TRBV7-9
CASSGHGGNTGELFF
TGTGCCAGCAGCGGTCACGGAGGCAACACCGGGGAGCTGTTTTTT
>14|-|many|TRBJ2-5|TRBV7-7
CASSLGLTGETQYF
TGTGCCAGCAGCCTGGGACTCACGGGAGAGACCCAGTACTTC
>14|-|many|TRBJ2-5|TRBV29-1
CSVQGAGGRETQYF
TGCAGCGTTCAGGGAGCAGGGGGGCGAGAGACCCAGTACTTC
>15|-|many|TRBJ2-5|TRBV7-9
CASSLVLSEEETQYF
TGTGCCAGCAGCTTAGTATTAAGTGAGGAAGAGACCCAGTACTTC
>15|-|many|TRBJ2-5|TRBV27
CASRPGTTPQETQYF
TGTGCCAGCAGGCCCGGGACAACTCCACAAGAGACCCAGTACTTC
>15|TRBD1|many|TRBJ1-5|TRBV6-1
CASRRTGYSNQPQHF
TGTGCCAGCAGAAGGACAGGTTATAGCAATCAGCCCCAGCATTTT
>16|-|many|TRBJ2-1|TRBV11-3
CASSPMGSSSYNEQFF
TGTGCCAGCAGCCCGATGGGGTCTAGCTCATACAATGAGCAGTTCTTC
>15|-|-|TRBJ2-3|TRBV9
CASSVEGRRTDTQYF
TGTGCCAGCAGCGTAGAGGGCAGGCGCACAGATACGCAGTATTTT
>13|-|few|TRBJ1-1|TRBV11-1
CASSLKDLAEAFF
TGTGCCAGCAGCCTTAAAGATTTGGCTGAAGCTTTCTTT
>15|TRBD1|many|TRBJ2-7|TRBV4-2
CASSHSQGNKYEQYF
TGTGCCAGCAGCCACTCACAGGGGAATAAATACGAGCAGTACTTC
>18|TRBD2|many|TRBJ2-5|TRBV5-6
CASSSGLAGVSSQETQYF
TGTGCCAGCAGCTCGGGGCTAGCGGGGGTGAGTTCCCAAGAGACCCAGTACTTC
>15|TRBD2|few|TRBJ2-1|TRBV20-1
CSARGRAGTYNEQFF
TGCAGTGCTAGAGGACGAGCGGGGACTTACAATGAGCAGTTCTTC
>16|-|once|TRBJ2-3|TRBV12-3/TRBV12-4
CASSFTGTRGTDTQYF
TGTGCCAGCAGTTTCACAGGGACAAGGGGTACAGATACGCAGTATTTT
>18|TRBD1|many|TRBJ2-1|TRBV20-1
CTANRGQGFSSSYNEQFF
TGCACCGCGAATCGGGGACAGGGCTTCTCTAGCTCCTACAATGAGCAGTTCTTC
>14|-|many|TRBJ2-1|TRBV30
CAWSLNRAYNEQFF
TGTGCCTGGAGTTTAAACCGCGCTTACAATGAGCAGTTCTTC
>16|-|-|TRBJ1-6|TRBV30
CAWGGEPGVYNSPLHF
TGTGCCTGGGGAGGGGAACCGGGAGTCTATAATTCACCCCTCCACTTT
>11|-|many|TRBJ2-1|TRBV7-2
CASSFAQEQFF
TGTGCCAGCAGCTTCGCTCAGGAGCAGTTCTTC
>15|-|few|TRBJ2-3|TRBV7-8
CASNFRETHTDTQYF
TGTGCCAGCAACTTTCGGGAGACCCACACAGATACGCAGTATTTT
>14|TRBD2|many|TRBJ2-7|TRBV20-1
CSAHRDYGSYEQYF
TGCAGTGCTCACCGGGACTACGGGTCCTACGAGCAGTACTTC
>18|-|many|TRBJ2-6|TRBV27
CASSNFRVGGSGANVLTF
TGTGCCAGCAGCAATTTTAGAGTAGGGGGCTCTGGGGCCAACGTCCTGACTTTC
>14|-|many|TRBJ1-5|TRBV11-2
CASSLIDSNQPQHF
TGTGCCAGCAGCTTGATAGATAGCAATCAGCCCCAGCATTTT
>18|TRBD1|-|TRBJ2-6|TRBV5-4
CASSSPGQMSSGANVLTF
TGTGCCAGCAGCTCGCCGGGACAGATGTCCTCTGGGGCCAACGTCCTGACTTTC
>15|-|many|TRBJ2-7|TRBV9
CASSVGAVLSYEQYF
TGTGCCAGCAGCGTAGGGGCAGTTCTCTCCTACGAGCAGTACTTC
>16|TRBD1|many|TRBJ2-1|TRBV4-2
CASSLGTGTGYNEQFF
TGTGCCAGCAGCCTGGGGACCGGGACAGGGTACAATGAGCAGTTCTTC
>16|TRBD1|-|TRBJ2-7|TRBV5-1
CASSLEIQGPSYEQYF
TGCGCCAGCAGCTTGGAGATACAGGGGCCCTCCTACGAGCAGTACTTC
>15|-|few|TRBJ2-3|TRBV18
CASSPPTYSTDTQYF
TGTGCCAGCTCACCACCCACGTACAGCACAGATACGCAGTATTTT
>12|-|many|TRBJ2-7|TRBV7-9
CASRDGDYEQYF
TGTGCCAGCCGGGACGGGGACTACGAGCAGTACTTC
>15|-|-|TRBJ2-1|TRBV6-5
CASSPGRGSYNEQFF
TGTGCCAGCAGCCCAGGGAGGGGGTCCTACAATGAGCAGTTTTTC
>13|-|-|TRBJ2-7|TRBV27
CASSLSRAYEQYF
TGTGCCAGCAGTTTATCGAGGGCCTACGAGCAGTACTTC
>12|TRBD1|few|TRBJ1-2|TRBV6-5
CASSRQGHGYTF
TGTGCCAGCAGTAGACAGGGCCATGGCTACACCTTC
>21|TRBD2|once|TRBJ2-7|TRBV27
CASRLRWAGLAGGSSYNEQYF
TGTGCCAGCAGGTTACGTTGGGCGGGACTAGCGGGGGGGAGCTCCTACAATGAGCAGTACTTC
>14|-|many|TRBJ2-1|TRBV7-2
CASSPSGGLVEQFF
TGTGCCAGCAGCCCTAGTGGGGGGTTGGTTGAGCAGTTCTTC
>15|-|many|TRBJ2-3|TRBV7-3
CASSLQGIGTDTQYF
TGTGCCAGCAGCTTACAGGGGATTGGCACAGATACGCAGTATTTT
>15|TRBD2|many|TRBJ2-3|TRBV6-1
CASSHLAGGADTQYF
TGTGCCAGCAGTCACCTGGCGGGGGGCGCAGATACGCAGTATTTT
>14|-|many|TRBJ2-3|TRBV12-5
CASGLQASTDTQYF
TGTGCTAGTGGTTTGCAAGCTAGCACAGATACGCAGTATTTT
>17|TRBD2|-|TRBJ2-1|TRBV9
CASSLRLAGGDGDEQFF
TGTGCCAGCAGCCTAAGACTAGCGGGGGGAGATGGGGATGAGCAGTTCTTC
>16|-|many|TRBJ2-1|TRBV15
CATSRSAGTDYNEQFF
TGTGCCACCAGCAGATCCGCCGGGACGGACTACAATGAGCAGTTCTTC